This entry lists 14 T cell receptor beta chains sequenced from one sample in a study of blood T cell repertoires in COVID-19. Sequencing used immunoSEQ multiplex PCR; TCRdb keeps in-frame clones, though not all of them. The sample gives some 57,000 clones, roughly 87% of which show up once; 1.6% is in the top ten. The sequencing sample was made of peripheral blood. These receptors all stem from a man aged 55 to 70 with acute or convalescent COVID-19.

The J gene is TRBJ2-7, the V gene TRBV5-1, with D maybe TRBD2 (5 bases). The CDR3 has 13 residues. Per germline, CDR1 SGHRS and CDR2 YFSETQ. V gave up 4 bases and J gave up 3 bases, with 11 bases separating them. In nucleotides, the CDR3 is TGCGCCAGCAGCGAGGACGGGAACTACGAGCAGTACTTC. It is translated as CASSEDGNYEQYF.

The CDR3 DNA follows: TGTGCCAGTAGTCCTGCGAGCTCTGGAAACACCATATATTTT. Translating it yields CASSPASSGNTIYF. This sequence joins TRBV19 and TRBJ1-3; no definite D call. The germline V gene has CDR1 LNHDA and CDR2 SQIVND (reference sequence). V lost 5 bases to trimming and J lost 0 bases, with 8 bases between them. The CDR3 sequence is 14 residues long.

This clone occurred once. This rearrangement joins TRBV7-9 to TRBJ2-7; 8 nucleotides line up with TRBD1. Germline V gene data show CDR1 as SEHNR and CDR2 as FQNEAQ (reference sequence). CDR3 size: 13 residues. Losses at the gene ends were 5 bases for V and 5 bases for J; bases not matched to a gene: 5. The CDR3 bases are TGTGCCAGCAGCGCACGGACAGGGCACGAGCAGTACTTC. This gives the protein CASSARTGHEQYF.

V is TRBV7-9 and J is TRBJ2-5, with D perhaps matching TRBD2 (6 bases). This CDR3 is 14 amino acids long. Trimming stripped 4 bases from V and 5 bases from J, with 14 bases between. Germline CDR1 SEHNR, CDR2 FQNEAQ (reference sequence). The CDR3 region is CASSSLEGRETQYF. In nucleotides, the CDR3 is TGTGCCAGCAGCTCTCTTGAAGGGAGGGAGACCCAGTACTTC.

The chain recombines TRBV9 with TRBJ2-3; 12 bases map to TRBD2. This CDR3 region has 17 residues. V lost 2 bases, J lost 1 base, and 5 bases stayed unmatched. Germline V CDR1 and CDR2: SGDLS, YYNGEE. The CDR3 DNA sequence: TGTGCCAGCAGCGTCACTAGCGGGGGGACGCGCACAGATACGCAGTATTTT. It specifies CASSVTSGGTRTDTQYF. The whole variable domain, filled in from reference TRBV9 and TRBJ2-3, reads DSGVTQTPKHLITATGQRVTLRCSPRSGDLSVYWYQQSLDQGLQFLIQYYNGEERAKGNILERFSAQQFPDLHSELNLSSLELGDSALYFCASSVTSGGTRTDTQYFGPGTRLTVL.

This rearrangement joins TRBV19 to TRBJ1-1; D gene uncertain. Looked up from germline, CDR1 is LNHDA and CDR2 is SQIVND (reference sequence). Trimming stripped 4 bases from V and 5 bases from J, with 5 bases between. The CDR3 loop spans 11 amino acids. CDR3 in amino acids: CASSTGTEAFF. The DNA for the CDR3 is TGTGCCAGTAGTACAGGAACTGAAGCTTTCTTT. Filled out from reference TRBV19 and TRBJ1-1, the complete variable domain reads DGGITQSPKYLFRKEGQNVTLSCEQNLNHDAMYWYRQDPGQGLRLIYYSQIVNDFQKGDIAEGYSVSREKKESFPLTVTSAQKNPTAFYLCASSTGTEAFFGQGTRLTVV.

V usage is TRBV7-6 and J usage is TRBJ2-1, with 8 bases aligning to TRBD1. Germline CDR1 reads SGHVS; CDR2 reads FNYEAQ. The CDR3 is 14 residues long. Trimming at V came to 5 bases and at J to 8 bases, leaving 8 bases not matched to a gene. The CDR3 loop is CASSPGQGRDEQFF. The CDR3 bases are TGTGCCAGCAGCCCCGGACAGGGTAGGGATGAGCAGTTCTTC.

The chain links TRBV10-3 to TRBJ1-3; tentatively, D is TRBD1 (6 bases). V was cut by 3 bases and J by 12 bases, with 15 bases left in between. Germline V lookup: CDR1 ENHRY, CDR2 SYGVKD. This CDR3 contains 13 residues. CDR3 DNA: TGTGCCATCAGTGAAATGGGGGCCAGGGACATATATTTT. Its translation: CAISEMGARDIYF.

The CDR3 DNA sequence: TGTGCCTGGAACGGCGGAGATGACGTTGAGCAGTTCTTC. Protein: CAWNGGDDVEQFF. V gene TRBV30 combines with J gene TRBJ2-1; unclear D gene. The CDR3 length is 13 residues. Germline CDR1 GTSNPN, CDR2 SVGIG (reference sequence). The V end lost 4 bases, the J end lost 9 bases, and 16 bases lay between the germline ends.

The chain joins TRBV18 to TRBJ2-7; unclear D gene. V was shortened by 5 bases and J by 3 bases, with 17 bases between the two germline ends. Germline CDR1 KGHSH, CDR2 LQKENI. The CDR3 runs 15 residues. CDR3 loop: CASSNAQSRFYEQYF. CDR3 DNA: TGTGCCAGCTCAAATGCCCAATCGCGCTTCTACGAGCAGTACTTC. The full variable domain, completed using reference TRBV18 and TRBJ2-7, is NAGVMQNPRHLVRRRGQEARLRCSPMKGHSHVYWYRQLPEEGLKFMVYLQKENIIDESGMPKERFSAEFPKEGPSILRIQQVVRGDSAAYFCASSNAQSRFYEQYFGPGTRLTVT.

This clone was seen a handful of times. This chain links TRBV19 with TRBJ1-5; D remains unclear. The germline gives CDR1 LNHDA, CDR2 SQIVND (reference sequence). Deletions cut 6 bases from V and 7 bases from J, with 22 bases between. The CDR3 has 16 amino acids. DNA of the CDR3: TGTGCCAGTAGACTCATTCCGGGAGGGCTCCACCAGCCCCAGCATTTT. Translating it yields CASRLIPGGLHQPQHF.

V usage is TRBV5-1 and J usage is TRBJ1-1, with TRBD1 identical over 10 bases. The trim removed 4 bases at V and 2 bases at J, leaving 5 bases unmatched. CDR3 length: 15 residues. The germline gives CDR1 SGHRS, CDR2 YFSETQ. Written as DNA, the CDR3 is TGCGCCAGCAGCACGACAGGGGGCGCCAACACTGAAGCTTTCTTT. Translation gives CASSTTGGANTEAFF.

The chain is built from TRBV5-4 and TRBJ2-2, with D perhaps matching TRBD2 (7 bases). The CDR3 length is 16 residues. Trimming shortened V by 2 bases and J by 4 bases, and 15 bases separated the two germline ends. Per the germline V gene, CDR1 is SGHNT and CDR2 is YYREEE (reference sequence). The CDR3 nucleotides read TGTGCCAGCAGCTTTGCGGGGGCGCGGGGCACCGGGGAGCTGTTTTTT. Amino acids: CASSFAGARGTGELFF.

The chain has TRBV6-5 and TRBJ2-7, with 8 bases fitting TRBD2. The CDR3 consists of 15 residues. Germline V gene lookup returns CDR1 MNHEY and CDR2 SVGAGI. Trimming at V came to 0 bases and at J to 5 bases, leaving 6 bases not matched to a gene. The CDR3: CASSYSISGAHEQYF. CDR3 bases: TGTGCCAGCAGTTACTCGATTAGCGGGGCACACGAGCAGTACTTC.